One and the same sample provided the 27 T cell receptor beta chains below, sequenced in a study of OX40 agonist ivuxolimab in advanced cancers. Clones were read by immunoSEQ multiplex PCR, and TCRdb kept only the in-frame ones, dropping some. Of about 100,000 clones listed, roughly 80% are singletons. Sequencing was performed on CD4+ or CD8+ T cells sorted from blood, taken in a trial of the OX40 agonist ivuxolimab. The receptors were gathered from an adult with an advanced solid tumor such as melanoma, head and neck, liver or kidney cancer.

This clone was picked up a small number of times. This sequence joins TRBV27 and TRBJ1-2; no firm D call. CDR1 and CDR2 from the germline V gene are MNHEY and SMNVEV (reference sequence). V lost 5 bases and J lost 6, with 16 bases in between. This CDR3 has 14 amino acids. For the CDR3, the DNA is TGTGCCAGCAGTCCACAACCCCGAGCCCATGGCTACACCTTC. Protein: CASSPQPRAHGYTF.

Ten or more counts support this clone. The DNA for the CDR3 is TGTGCCAGCAGCTTGGGGACGGGGCAGCCCCAGCATTTT. As protein: CASSLGTGQPQHF. The V call is TRBV5-4, the J call TRBJ1-5, with unresolved D. Trimming removed 0 bases from V and 7 bases from J, with 8 bases in between. CDR3 length: 13 amino acids. The germline gives CDR1 SGHNT, CDR2 YYREEE (reference sequence).

The genes are TRBV20-1 and TRBJ2-3, with D tentatively TRBD1 (5 bases). The CDR3 sequence is 11 residues long. Germline lookup yields CDR1 DFQATT and CDR2 SNEGSKA (reference sequence). V lost 5 bases and J lost 6, with 9 bases in between. CDR3 coding DNA: TGCAGTGCTTACAGGATCGATACGCAGTATTTT. It encodes CSAYRIDTQYF.

The sample holds many counts of this clone. The genes are TRBV7-8 and TRBJ1-2; D remains ambiguous. CDR3 length: 14 amino acids. V lost 4 bases to trimming and J lost 8 bases, with 17 bases between them. The germline V gene has CDR1 SGHVS and CDR2 FQNEAQ. CDR3 in DNA: TGTGCCAGCAGCTCCTCCCCACCCTCCGGGGGCTACACCTTC. It codes for CASSSSPPSGGYTF.

V usage is TRBV27 and J usage is TRBJ1-3; no definite D call. The CDR3 totals 13 residues. Germline values: CDR1 MNHEY, CDR2 SMNVEV (reference sequence). Trimming took off 10 bases at V and 8 bases at J, with 18 bases between the two ends. The DNA of the CDR3 is TGTGCCACCAAGCCGCACTTCGGTGACACCATATATTTT. It specifies CATKPHFGDTIYF.

The chain links TRBV19 to TRBJ1-1; perhaps TRBD1 as D (5 bases). CDR1 and CDR2 (germline): LNHDA, SQIVND (reference sequence). V shed 7 bases and J shed 4 bases, with 13 bases lying between them. The CDR3 contains 13 residues. CDR3 DNA: TGTGCCAGTATTGGAGACAGACTCACTGAAGCTTTCTTT. It is translated as CASIGDRLTEAFF.

The chain combines TRBV29-1 with TRBJ1-4; TRBD1 matches at 9 bases. J was trimmed by 8 bases and V by 7 bases; bases with no gene match: 5. The CDR3 extends over 12 amino acids. Germline CDR1 SQVTM, CDR2 ANQGSEA. This CDR3 is CSGRTGEEKLFF. CDR3 DNA sequence: TGCAGCGGCCGGACAGGGGAAGAAAAACTGTTTTTT.

The gene calls are TRBV11-2 and TRBJ2-5, with D uncertain. V lost 1 base, J lost 4 bases, and 13 bases lay in between. CDR1 and CDR2 (germline): SGHAT, FQNNGV. The CDR3 length is 15 residues. The CDR3 here is CASSLGGLVRETQYF. The CDR3 bases are TGTGCCAGCAGCTTAGGTGGCTTAGTCCGAGAGACCCAGTACTTC.

The rearrangement links TRBV12-5 to TRBJ2-3; 9 nucleotides agree with TRBD2. The CDR3 sequence is 15 residues long. J lost 5 bases, V lost 2 bases, and 5 bases had no gene match. Germline CDR1 is LGHNT and CDR2 is FRNRAP. Here the CDR3 reads CASGLWRGGRDTQYF. The CDR3 bases are TGTGCTAGTGGTTTGTGGCGGGGGGGCCGAGATACGCAGTATTTT.

This chain links TRBV27 with TRBJ2-2, with 8 bases identical to TRBD2. The CDR3 is 16 amino acids. The J segment lost 7 bases and the V segment lost 6 bases, leaving 13 bases of the junction unmatched. Looked up from germline, CDR1 is MNHEY and CDR2 is SMNVEV (reference sequence). The CDR3 is CASSPRPGGGGGELFF. The CDR3 bases are TGTGCCAGCAGCCCCCGGCCCGGGGGGGGCGGCGGGGAGCTGTTTTTT.

The chain has TRBV6-6 and TRBJ2-7; TRBD1 might be the D (6 bases). The CDR3 covers 12 residues. Germline CDR1 and CDR2: MNHNY and SVGAGI (reference sequence). The germline V and J ends were trimmed by 5 bases and 7 bases, with 12 bases remaining between them. The DNA of the CDR3 is TGTGCCAGCAGTGCCGGGACAAATGAGCAGTACTTC. This translates into CASSAGTNEQYF.

The genes are TRBV10-3 and TRBJ1-1, with D possibly being TRBD1 (5 bases). This CDR3 comprises 13 residues. Trimming left V 11 bases short and J 1 base short, with 14 bases between. Germline V CDR1 and CDR2: ENHRY, SYGVKD. CDR3 sequence reads: CALQTGANTEAFF. CDR3 nucleotides: TGTGCCTTGCAAACCGGGGCGAACACTGAAGCTTTCTTT.

The chain combines TRBV5-1 with TRBJ2-1; D possibly corresponds to TRBD2 (5 bases). Looked up from germline, CDR1 is SGHRS and CDR2 is YFSETQ. Trimming shortened V by 6 bases and J by 6 bases, and 19 bases separated the two germline ends. The length of the CDR3 is 15 residues. CDR3 sequence (DNA): TGCGCCAGCACGGATGTATCCGAGGGTGGCAATGAGCAGTTCTTC. Its translation: CASTDVSEGGNEQFF. Full variable domain (missing parts from reference TRBV5-1 and TRBJ2-1): KAGVTQTPRYLIKTRGQQVTLSCSPISGHRSVSWYQQTPGQGLQFLFEYFSETQRNKGNFPGRFSGRQFSNSRSEMNVSTLELGDSALYLCASTDVSEGGNEQFFGPGTRLTVL.

The rearrangement uses TRBV7-7 and TRBJ2-1; TRBD1 matches at 7 bases. V lost 1 base and J lost 9; bases outside the gene matches: 3. This CDR3 region has 13 residues. The germline V gene has CDR1 SSHAT and CDR2 FNYEAQ (reference sequence). The CDR3 DNA follows: TGTGCCAGCAGCTTAGAACGGGACAGTGAGCAGTTCTTC. Its protein is CASSLERDSEQFF. The variable domain in full, completed from reference TRBV7-7 and TRBJ2-1, reads GAGVSQSPRYKVTKRGQDVTLRCDPISSHATLYWYQQALGQGPEFLTYFNYEAQPDKSGLPSDRFSAERPEGSISTLTIQRTEQRDSAMYRCASSLERDSEQFFGPGTRLTVL.

The J gene is TRBJ2-7, the V gene TRBV6-1; no reliable D call. This CDR3 contains 13 residues. Germline CDR1 MNHNS, CDR2 SASEGT. Deletions cut 4 bases from V and 7 bases from J, with 14 bases between. DNA of the CDR3: TGTGCCAGCAGTGCGGAGATATTACGGGAGCAGTACTTC. Encoded protein: CASSAEILREQYF.

The rearrangement joins TRBV5-6 to TRBJ1-2; 9 nucleotides match TRBD1. CDR1 is SGHDT, CDR2 YYEEEE, per germline. Trimming removed 6 bases from V and 7 bases from J; junction bases left unmatched: 13. The CDR3 contains 15 residues. In DNA, the CDR3 is TGTGCCAGCACCGTGGCTGGTACAGGGGGCGGTGGCTACACCTTC. This sequence encodes CASTVAGTGGGGYTF. Together with reference TRBV5-6 and TRBJ1-2, the CDR3 gives the full variable domain: DAGVTQSPTHLIKTRGQQVTLRCSPKSGHDTVSWYQQALGQGPQFIFQYYEEEERQRGNFPDRFSGHQFPNYSSELNVNALLLGDSALYLCASTVAGTGGGGYTFGSGTRLTVV.

In its sample, this clone was seen a few times. The chain couples TRBV30 to TRBJ1-5; D is possibly TRBD1 (6 bases). The CDR3 runs 15 residues. The germline gives CDR1 GTSNPN, CDR2 SVGIG (reference sequence). The V end lost 1 base, the J end lost 0 bases, and 10 bases lay between the germline ends. The chain's CDR3 is CAWSGTENSNQPQHF. In nucleotides, the CDR3 is TGTGCCTGGAGTGGGACAGAGAATAGCAATCAGCCCCAGCATTTT.

The sample holds a few counts of this clone. The chain links TRBV6-1 to TRBJ2-2, with TRBD2 identical over 11 bases. The junction had 1 base not matched to a gene; V was cut back by 3 bases and J by 1 base. The germline gives CDR1 MNHNS, CDR2 SASEGT. The CDR3 contains 16 residues. The chain's CDR3 is CASSDGTSGNTGELFF. CDR3 DNA: TGTGCCAGCAGTGACGGGACTAGCGGGAACACCGGGGAGCTGTTTTTT.

The chain uses TRBV19 and TRBJ2-5; possibly TRBD1 for D (6 bases). V lost 5 bases and J lost 2, with 9 bases in between. CDR3 length equals 13 residues. Germline assignment: CDR1 LNHDA and CDR2 SQIVND (reference sequence). CDR3 nucleotide sequence: TGTGCCAGTAGTTCCCAGGGGCAAGAGACCCAGTACTTC. The encoded protein is CASSSQGQETQYF. The complete variable domain, with remaining parts taken from reference TRBV19 and TRBJ2-5, reads DGGITQSPKYLFRKEGQNVTLSCEQNLNHDAMYWYRQDPGQGLRLIYYSQIVNDFQKGDIAEGYSVSREKKESFPLTVTSAQKNPTAFYLCASSSQGQETQYFGPGTRLLVL.

The V call is TRBV10-1, the J call TRBJ2-3, with D unclear. The CDR3 length is 13 residues. V lost 4 bases and J lost 4, with 9 bases in between. CDR1 WNHNN and CDR2 SYGVQD come from the germline V gene (reference sequence). CDR3 residues: CASSGAAPDTQYF. The CDR3 DNA reads as TGCGCCAGCAGTGGGGCAGCTCCAGATACGCAGTATTTT.

The chain couples TRBV5-1 to TRBJ2-2, with unresolved D. Per the germline V gene, CDR1 is SGHRS and CDR2 is YFSETQ. The CDR3 is 15 residues long. Trimming shortened V by 0 bases and J by 3 bases, and 9 bases separated the two germline ends. CDR3 DNA sequence: TGCGCCAGCAGCTTGGGTTACGATTACACCGGGGAGCTGTTTTTT. This gives the protein CASSLGYDYTGELFF.

The rearrangement links TRBV25-1 to TRBJ2-4; 7 positions match TRBD1. After removal of 1 base from V and 3 bases from J, the junction contained 9 bases not matched to a gene. CDR3 size: 17 residues. Germline CDR1 reads MGHDK; CDR2 reads SYGVNS. CDR3 bases: TGTGCCAGCAGTGAATCCCCGAAAACAGGGGACAAAAACATTCAGTACTTC. This translates into CASSESPKTGDKNIQYF.

This rearrangement joins TRBV7-8 to TRBJ2-1; 7 bases are shared with TRBD2. The CDR3 spans 18 residues. Germline V CDR1 and CDR2: SGHVS, FQNEAQ. V gave up 2 bases and J gave up 1 base; unmatched junction bases: 11. The DNA of the CDR3 is TGTGCCAGCAGCTTATACGTTGGCAGCGGGAAGTCCTACAATGAGCAGTTCTTC. It specifies CASSLYVGSGKSYNEQFF.

This chain links TRBV5-1 with TRBJ1-3; D gene unclear. The germline gives CDR1 SGHRS, CDR2 YFSETQ. V lost 3 bases and J lost 4, with 14 bases in between. The CDR3 consists of 15 residues. The CDR3 here is CASSSEPRGGNTIYF. Here the CDR3 DNA reads TGCGCCAGCAGCTCCGAGCCGAGAGGAGGAAACACCATATATTTT. The full variable domain, completed using reference TRBV5-1 and TRBJ1-3, is KAGVTQTPRYLIKTRGQQVTLSCSPISGHRSVSWYQQTPGQGLQFLFEYFSETQRNKGNFPGRFSGRQFSNSRSEMNVSTLELGDSALYLCASSSEPRGGNTIYFGEGSWLTVV.

The V call is TRBV5-6, the J call TRBJ2-7; 8 positions match TRBD2. This CDR3 comprises 14 residues. CDR1 is SGHDT and CDR2 is YYEEEE in the germline V gene. The V and J ends lost 7 bases and 6 bases, in that order; junction bases with no gene match: 12. CDR3: CASRGGLELSEQYF. CDR3 sequence (DNA): TGTGCCAGCCGGGGGGGACTAGAGCTCTCCGAGCAGTACTTC.

V usage is TRBV5-1 and J usage is TRBJ2-2, with 10 bases fitting TRBD2. The V gene's germline CDR1 is SGHRS and CDR2 YFSETQ. The ends lost 0 bases at V and 2 bases at J; junction bases unmatched: 1. There are 16 residues in the CDR3. CDR3 in DNA: TGCGCCAGCAGCTTGGGACTAGCGGGCAACACCGGGGAGCTGTTTTTT. Translation gives CASSLGLAGNTGELFF. Together with reference TRBV5-1 and TRBJ2-2, the CDR3 gives the full variable domain: KAGVTQTPRYLIKTRGQQVTLSCSPISGHRSVSWYQQTPGQGLQFLFEYFSETQRNKGNFPGRFSGRQFSNSRSEMNVSTLELGDSALYLCASSLGLAGNTGELFFGEGSRLTVL.

J is TRBJ1-2 and V is TRBV7-2; TRBD1 agrees at 7 bases. Unmatched junction bases numbered 9, after V lost 1 base and J lost 7 bases. CDR3 length: 15 residues. The germline V gene encodes CDR1 SGHTA and CDR2 FQGNSA. CDR3 amino acids: CASSLVRTGGFGYTF. As DNA, the CDR3 is TGTGCCAGCAGCTTAGTCCGGACAGGAGGATTTGGCTACACCTTC.